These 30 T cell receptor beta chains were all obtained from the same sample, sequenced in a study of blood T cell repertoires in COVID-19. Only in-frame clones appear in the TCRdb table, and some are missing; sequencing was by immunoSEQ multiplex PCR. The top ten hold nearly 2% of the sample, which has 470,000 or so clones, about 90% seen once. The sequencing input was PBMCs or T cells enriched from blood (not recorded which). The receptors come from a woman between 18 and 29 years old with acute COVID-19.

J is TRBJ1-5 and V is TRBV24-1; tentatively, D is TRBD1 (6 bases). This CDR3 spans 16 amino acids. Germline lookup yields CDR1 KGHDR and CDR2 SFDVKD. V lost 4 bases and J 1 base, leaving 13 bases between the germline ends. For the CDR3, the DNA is TGTGCCACCAGTGACAAGAGACAGGTGAGCAATCAGCCCCAGCATTTT. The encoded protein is CATSDKRQVSNQPQHF.

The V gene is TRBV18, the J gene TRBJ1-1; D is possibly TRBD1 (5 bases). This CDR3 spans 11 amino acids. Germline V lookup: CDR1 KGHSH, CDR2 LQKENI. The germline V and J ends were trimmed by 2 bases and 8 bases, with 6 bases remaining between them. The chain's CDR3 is CASSPDREAFF. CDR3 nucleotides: TGTGCCAGCTCACCAGACAGAGAAGCTTTCTTT.

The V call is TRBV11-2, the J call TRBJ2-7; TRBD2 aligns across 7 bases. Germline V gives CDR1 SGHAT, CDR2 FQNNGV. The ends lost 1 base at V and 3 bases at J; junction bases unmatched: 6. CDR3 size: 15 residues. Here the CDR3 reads CASSLGRPGGYEQYF. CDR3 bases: TGTGCCAGCAGCTTAGGGAGGCCGGGAGGCTACGAGCAGTACTTC.

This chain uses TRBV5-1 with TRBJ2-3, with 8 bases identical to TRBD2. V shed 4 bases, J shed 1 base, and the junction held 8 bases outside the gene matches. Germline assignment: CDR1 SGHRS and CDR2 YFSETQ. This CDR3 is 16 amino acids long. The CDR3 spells CASSTAGRGGTDTQYF. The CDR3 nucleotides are TGCGCCAGCAGCACAGCCGGGCGGGGGGGCACAGATACGCAGTATTTT. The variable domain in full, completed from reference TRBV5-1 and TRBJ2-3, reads KAGVTQTPRYLIKTRGQQVTLSCSPISGHRSVSWYQQTPGQGLQFLFEYFSETQRNKGNFPGRFSGRQFSNSRSEMNVSTLELGDSALYLCASSTAGRGGTDTQYFGPGTRLTVL.

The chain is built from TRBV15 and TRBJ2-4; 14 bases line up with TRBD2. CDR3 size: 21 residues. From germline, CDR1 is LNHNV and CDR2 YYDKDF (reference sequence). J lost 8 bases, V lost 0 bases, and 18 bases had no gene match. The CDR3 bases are TGTGCCACCAGCAGAGATCTAAACAGGATCCGACTAGCGGGAGGGAGGGACATTCAGTACTTC. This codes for CATSRDLNRIRLAGGRDIQYF.

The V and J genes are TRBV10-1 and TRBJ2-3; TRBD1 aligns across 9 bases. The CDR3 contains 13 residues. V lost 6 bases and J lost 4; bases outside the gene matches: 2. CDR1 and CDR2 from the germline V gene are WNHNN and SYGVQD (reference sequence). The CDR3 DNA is TGCGCCAGCAGGGGGACAGGGTCAGATACGCAGTATTTT. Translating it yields CASRGTGSDTQYF.

CDR3 sequence reads: CASSQDSRGGAYEQYF. CDR3 DNA: TGCGCCAGCAGCCAAGATAGTCGGGGGGGCGCCTACGAGCAGTACTTC. The V and J genes are TRBV4-3 and TRBJ2-7; TRBD2 matches 8 bases. CDR3 length: 16 amino acids. V was clipped by 0 bases and J by 2 bases; unmatched bases: 6. In germline, CDR1 is LGHNA, CDR2 YSLEER.

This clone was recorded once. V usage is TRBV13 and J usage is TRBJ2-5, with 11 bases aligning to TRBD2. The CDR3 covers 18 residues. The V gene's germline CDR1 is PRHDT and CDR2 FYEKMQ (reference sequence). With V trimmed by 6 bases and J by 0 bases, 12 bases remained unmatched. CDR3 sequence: CASSPKTSGDLYQETQYF. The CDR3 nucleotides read TGTGCCAGCAGTCCCAAGACTAGCGGGGACCTGTACCAAGAGACCCAGTACTTC.

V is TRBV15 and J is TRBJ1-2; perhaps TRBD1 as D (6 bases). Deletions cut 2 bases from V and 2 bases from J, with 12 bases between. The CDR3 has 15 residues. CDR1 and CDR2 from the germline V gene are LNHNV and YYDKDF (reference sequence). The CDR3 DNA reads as TGTGCCACCAGCAGACCCCCACAGGGAAACTATGGCTACACCTTC. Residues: CATSRPPQGNYGYTF.

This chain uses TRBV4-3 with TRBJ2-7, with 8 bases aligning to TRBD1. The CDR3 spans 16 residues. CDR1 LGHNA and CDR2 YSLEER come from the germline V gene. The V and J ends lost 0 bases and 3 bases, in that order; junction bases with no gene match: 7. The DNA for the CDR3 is TGCGCCAGCAGCCAAGACCCATGGACAGGGAACTACGAGCAGTACTTC. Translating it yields CASSQDPWTGNYEQYF.

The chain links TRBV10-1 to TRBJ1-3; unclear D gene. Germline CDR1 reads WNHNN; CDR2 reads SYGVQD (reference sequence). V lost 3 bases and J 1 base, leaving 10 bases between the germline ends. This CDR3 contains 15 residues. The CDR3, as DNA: TGCGCCAGCAGTGATCGGTATTCATCTGGAAACACCATATATTTT. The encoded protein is CASSDRYSSGNTIYF.

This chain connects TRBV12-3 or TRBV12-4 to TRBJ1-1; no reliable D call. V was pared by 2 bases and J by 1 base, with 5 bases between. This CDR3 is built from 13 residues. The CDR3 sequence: CASSLSQNTEAFF. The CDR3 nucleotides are TGTGCCAGCAGTTTATCACAGAACACTGAAGCTTTCTTT.

As DNA, the CDR3 is TGTGCCAGCAGCTTAGTTGGCCGCCTCTCCTACGAGCAGTACTTC. Translated, it gives CASSLVGRLSYEQYF. The chain recombines TRBV7-9 with TRBJ2-7; no reliable D call. The CDR3 is made up of 15 amino acids. The germline V and J ends were trimmed by 1 base and 0 bases, with 10 bases remaining between them. Germline-derived CDR1 and CDR2 are SEHNR and FQNEAQ (reference sequence). The whole variable domain, remainder taken from reference TRBV7-9 and TRBJ2-7, is DTGVSQNPRHKITKRGQNVTFRCDPISEHNRLYWYRQTLGQGPEFLTYFQNEAQLEKSRLLSDRFSAERPKGSFSTLEIQRTEQGDSAMYLCASSLVGRLSYEQYFGPGTRLTVT.

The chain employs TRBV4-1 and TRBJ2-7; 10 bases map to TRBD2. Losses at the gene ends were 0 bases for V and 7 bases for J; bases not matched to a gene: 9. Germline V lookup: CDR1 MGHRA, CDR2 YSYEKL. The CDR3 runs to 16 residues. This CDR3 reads CASSQDGLAGVGEQYF. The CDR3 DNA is TGCGCCAGCAGCCAAGATGGGCTAGCGGGAGTGGGAGAGCAGTACTTC.

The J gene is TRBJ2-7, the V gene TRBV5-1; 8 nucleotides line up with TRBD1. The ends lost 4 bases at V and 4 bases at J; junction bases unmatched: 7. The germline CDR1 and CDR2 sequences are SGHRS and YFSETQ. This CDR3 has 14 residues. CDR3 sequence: CASSTGQGPYEQYF. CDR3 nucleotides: TGCGCCAGCAGCACCGGACAGGGACCATACGAGCAGTACTTC.

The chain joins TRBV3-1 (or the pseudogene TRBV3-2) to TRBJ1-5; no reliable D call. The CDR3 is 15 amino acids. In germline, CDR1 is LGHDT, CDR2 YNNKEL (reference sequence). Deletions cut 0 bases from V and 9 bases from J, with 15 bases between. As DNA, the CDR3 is TGTGCCAGCAGCCAAGATCTCGTCGGGATTTGGCCCCAGCATTTT. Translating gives CASSQDLVGIWPQHF.

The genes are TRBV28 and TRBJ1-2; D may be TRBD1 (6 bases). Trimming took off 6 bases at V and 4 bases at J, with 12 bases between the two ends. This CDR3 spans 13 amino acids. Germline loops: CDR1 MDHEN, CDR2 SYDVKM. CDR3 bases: TGTGCCAGCAGACAGGACAGAAGCTATGGCTACACCTTC. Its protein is CASRQDRSYGYTF.

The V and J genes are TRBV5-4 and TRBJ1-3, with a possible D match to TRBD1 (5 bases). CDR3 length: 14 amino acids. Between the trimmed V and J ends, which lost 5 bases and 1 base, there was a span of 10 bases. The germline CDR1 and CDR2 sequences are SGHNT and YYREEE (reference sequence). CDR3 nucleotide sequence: TGTGCCAGCAGGTACGGGGGATCTGGAAACACCATATATTTT. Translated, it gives CASRYGGSGNTIYF.

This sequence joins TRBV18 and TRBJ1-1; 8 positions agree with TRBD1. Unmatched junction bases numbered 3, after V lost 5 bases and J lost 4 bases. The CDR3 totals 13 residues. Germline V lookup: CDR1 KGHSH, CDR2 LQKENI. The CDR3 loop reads CASSKTGGTEAFF. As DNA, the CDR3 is TGTGCCAGCTCAAAAACAGGGGGCACTGAAGCTTTCTTT.

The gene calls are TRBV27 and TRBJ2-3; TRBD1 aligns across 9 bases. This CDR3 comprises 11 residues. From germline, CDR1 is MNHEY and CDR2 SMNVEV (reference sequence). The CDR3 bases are TGTGGGGACAGGGTTCGAGATACGCAGTATTTT. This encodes CGDRVRDTQYF.

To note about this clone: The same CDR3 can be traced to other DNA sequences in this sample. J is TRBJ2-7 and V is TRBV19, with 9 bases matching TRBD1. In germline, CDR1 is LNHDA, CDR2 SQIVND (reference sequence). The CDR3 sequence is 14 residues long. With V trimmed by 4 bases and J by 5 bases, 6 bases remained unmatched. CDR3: CASSTTGGFNEQYF. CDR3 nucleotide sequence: TGTGCCAGTAGTACGACAGGGGGTTTCAACGAGCAGTACTTC.

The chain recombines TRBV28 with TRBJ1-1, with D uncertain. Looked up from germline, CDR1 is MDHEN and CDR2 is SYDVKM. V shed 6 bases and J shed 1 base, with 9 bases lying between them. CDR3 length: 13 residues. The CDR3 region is CASRSQENTEAFF. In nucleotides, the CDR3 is TGTGCCAGCAGGTCTCAGGAGAACACTGAAGCTTTCTTT.

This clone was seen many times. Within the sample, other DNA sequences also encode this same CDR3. The CDR3, as DNA: TGTGCCAGCTCACCAGGGCAGGGCAATCAGCCCCAGCATTTT. This gives the protein CASSPGQGNQPQHF. The V call is TRBV18, the J call TRBJ1-5; D not resolved. V lost 2 bases, J lost 2 bases, and 7 bases lay in between. Germline CDR1 and CDR2: KGHSH and LQKENI. The CDR3 loop spans 14 amino acids.

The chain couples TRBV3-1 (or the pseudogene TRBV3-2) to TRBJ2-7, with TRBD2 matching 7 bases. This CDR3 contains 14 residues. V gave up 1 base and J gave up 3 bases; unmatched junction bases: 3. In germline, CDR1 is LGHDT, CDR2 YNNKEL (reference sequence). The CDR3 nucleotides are TGTGCCAGCAGCCAAGCGCCTAGCGGCTACGAGCAGTACTTC. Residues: CASSQAPSGYEQYF.

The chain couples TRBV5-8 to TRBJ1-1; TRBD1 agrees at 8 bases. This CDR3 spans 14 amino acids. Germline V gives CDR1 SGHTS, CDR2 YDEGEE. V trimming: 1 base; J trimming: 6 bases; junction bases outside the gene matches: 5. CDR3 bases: TGTGCCAGCAGCTTGACGACAGGGGTTCCTGAAGCTTTCTTT. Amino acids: CASSLTTGVPEAFF.

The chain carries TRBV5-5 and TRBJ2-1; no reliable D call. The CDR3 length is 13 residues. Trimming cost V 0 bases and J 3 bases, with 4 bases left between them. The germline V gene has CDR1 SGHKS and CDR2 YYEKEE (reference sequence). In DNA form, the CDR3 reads TGTGCCAGCAGCTTGGCTGTCTACAATGAGCAGTTCTTC. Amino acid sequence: CASSLAVYNEQFF.

CDR3 sequence (DNA): TGCGCCAGCAGTGAGGCAGGGTTCTACTCACCCCTCCACTTT. Its translation: CASSEAGFYSPLHF. The gene calls are TRBV10-1 and TRBJ1-6; weak D call: TRBD1 (5 bases). The germline V and J ends were trimmed by 2 bases and 10 bases, with 12 bases remaining between them. The germline gives CDR1 WNHNN, CDR2 SYGVQD (reference sequence). This CDR3 is built from 14 residues.

CDR3 residues: CANASGTNYGYTF. In nucleotides, the CDR3 is TGTGCCAACGCCTCCGGGACAAACTATGGCTACACCTTC. The chain couples TRBV6-5 to TRBJ1-2, with D possibly TRBD1 on 6 matching bases. The V end lost 10 bases, the J end lost 2 bases, and 14 bases lay between the germline ends. Germline V CDR1 and CDR2: MNHEY, SVGAGI. This CDR3 is built from 13 residues.

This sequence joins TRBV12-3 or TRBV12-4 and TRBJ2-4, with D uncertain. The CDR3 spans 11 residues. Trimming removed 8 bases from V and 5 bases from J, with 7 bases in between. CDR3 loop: CASCQENIQYF. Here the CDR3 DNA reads TGTGCCAGCTGTCAGGAAAACATTCAGTACTTC.

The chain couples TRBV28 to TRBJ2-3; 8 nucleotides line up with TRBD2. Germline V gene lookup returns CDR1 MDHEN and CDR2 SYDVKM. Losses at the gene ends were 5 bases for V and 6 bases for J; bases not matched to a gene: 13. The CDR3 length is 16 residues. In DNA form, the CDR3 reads TGTGCCAGCAGTCCCCGGGGGGGGTGGGAGACTGATACGCAGTATTTT. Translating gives CASSPRGGWETDTQYF.